Listed here are 22 T cell receptor beta chains from one sample, sequenced in a study of cytomegalovirus exposure and HLA in healthy donors. The primer mix had 60 Vbeta and 13 Jbeta primers. Produced via immunoSEQ multiplex PCR; TCRdb's table is partial and in-frame only. The table has fewer than 350,000 clones, 85% to 90% seen once. The sequencing sample was made of PBMCs. Source of these receptors: a woman in her late teens or twenties in good health and CMV-seronegative.

This chain connects TRBV2 to TRBJ1-1, with TRBD1 matching over 7 bases. The J segment lost 0 bases and the V segment lost 6 bases, leaving 1 base of the junction unmatched. Germline CDR1 SNHLY, CDR2 FYNNEI. There are 13 residues in the CDR3. CDR3 amino acids: CASRTGMNTEAFF. The CDR3 DNA sequence: TGTGCCAGCAGGACAGGGATGAACACTGAAGCTTTCTTT. Supplemented by reference TRBV2 and TRBJ1-1, the full variable domain reads EPEVTQTPSHQVTQMGQEVILRCVPISNHLYFYWYRQILGQKVEFLVSFYNNEISEKSEIFDDQFSVERPDGSNFTLKIRSTKLEDSAMYFCASRTGMNTEAFFGQGTRLTVV.

The chain uses TRBV5-1 and TRBJ1-5; 8 bases fit TRBD1. This CDR3 comprises 15 residues. Germline CDR1 is SGHRS and CDR2 is YFSETQ. Trimming took 0 bases from V and 7 from J; bases not matched to a gene: 6. The CDR3 is CASSLETGAGQPQHF. CDR3 bases: TGCGCCAGCAGCTTGGAGACAGGGGCAGGGCAGCCCCAGCATTTT.

V is TRBV19 and J is TRBJ2-7; D possibly corresponds to TRBD2 (6 bases). Trimming took 10 bases from V and 7 from J, leaving 20 bases between them. Germline values: CDR1 LNHDA, CDR2 SQIVND (reference sequence). This CDR3 spans 13 amino acids. CDR3 sequence: CAIGAGLGREQYF. The DNA for the CDR3 is TGTGCCATAGGAGCGGGCCTCGGTCGGGAGCAGTACTTC.

The rearrangement uses TRBV7-9 and TRBJ2-3; 7 bases fit TRBD1. The J segment lost 3 bases and the V segment lost 10 bases, leaving 16 bases of the junction unmatched. Per germline, CDR1 SEHNR and CDR2 FQNEAQ (reference sequence). The CDR3 covers 16 residues. CDR3 sequence: CATSSYGTVSTDTQYF. DNA for the CDR3: TGTGCCACCAGTAGTTACGGGACAGTCTCAACAGATACGCAGTATTTT. Together with reference TRBV7-9 and TRBJ2-3, the CDR3 gives the full variable domain: DTGVSQNPRHKITKRGQNVTFRCDPISEHNRLYWYRQTLGQGPEFLTYFQNEAQLEKSRLLSDRFSAERPKGSFSTLEIQRTEQGDSAMYLCATSSYGTVSTDTQYFGPGTRLTVL.

This chain uses TRBV23-1 with TRBJ1-6, with D possibly matching TRBD1 (5 bases). TRBV23-1 belongs to the ORF category, with a function that is uncertain. The CDR3 loop spans 20 amino acids. Trimming took off 0 bases at V and 8 bases at J, with 26 bases between the two ends. This CDR3 reads CASSQSGGVCKKRSDSPLHF. The DNA of the CDR3 is TGCGCCAGCAGTCAATCGGGAGGGGTTTGCAAGAAGCGCTCCGATTCACCCCTCCACTTT.

The gene calls are TRBV27 and TRBJ1-6, with D possibly TRBD1 on 5 matching bases. Germline CDR1 MNHEY, CDR2 SMNVEV (reference sequence). This CDR3 has 13 residues. V was cut by 4 bases and J by 9 bases, with 10 bases left in between. CDR3 DNA: TGTGCCAGCAGTTGGGGCAAAGGTTCACCCCTCCACTTT. This codes for CASSWGKGSPLHF.

This clone was seen only a few times. This chain connects TRBV6-5 to TRBJ1-1, with a tentative D call TRBD1 (5 bases). CDR1 is MNHEY and CDR2 is SVGAGI in the germline V gene. V was shortened by 5 bases and J by 5 bases, with 12 bases between the two germline ends. The CDR3 runs 13 residues. In DNA, the CDR3 is TGTGCCAGCAGTCTACGCAGGGAAACTGAAGCTTTCTTT. This sequence encodes CASSLRRETEAFF.

This chain connects TRBV14 to TRBJ2-1; 7 nucleotides line up with TRBD2. This CDR3 contains 16 residues. Trimming took 4 bases from V and 6 from J; bases not matched to a gene: 12. Germline CDR1 is SGHDN and CDR2 is FVKESK. CDR3 DNA: TGTGCCAGCAGCCCAACCCCCCGGGGGAGGGGCAATGAGCAGTTCTTC. This gives the protein CASSPTPRGRGNEQFF.

The rearrangement uses TRBV6-1 and TRBJ1-5; no definite D call. CDR3 size: 11 residues. The germline CDR1 and CDR2 sequences are MNHNS and SASEGT. The germline V and J ends were trimmed by 5 bases and 5 bases, with 4 bases remaining between them. The CDR3 loop reads CASSLYQPQHF. In DNA form, the CDR3 reads TGTGCCAGCAGTCTTTATCAGCCCCAGCATTTT.

The sample holds one count of this clone. The chain joins TRBV19 to TRBJ2-7; no firm D call. The germline V and J ends were trimmed by 5 bases and 3 bases, with 14 bases remaining between them. Germline V CDR1 and CDR2: LNHDA, SQIVND (reference sequence). The CDR3 spans 14 residues. CDR3 region: CASSEFLRSYEQYF. The CDR3 nucleotides read TGTGCCAGTAGTGAGTTTCTGAGGAGCTACGAGCAGTACTTC.

The J gene is TRBJ2-5, the V gene TRBV2, with 7 nucleotides matching TRBD1. Per germline, CDR1 SNHLY and CDR2 FYNNEI. The CDR3 is 14 residues long. V dropped 4 bases and J dropped 3; count of bases not matched to a gene: 5. The CDR3, as DNA: TGTGCCAGCAGTGGACAGGGCGGTGAAGAGACCCAGTACTTC. This translates into CASSGQGGEETQYF.

The chain combines TRBV6-5 with TRBJ1-6; D is ambiguous. This CDR3 comprises 13 residues. The germline V and J ends were trimmed by 5 bases and 9 bases, with 11 bases remaining between them. Germline V lookup: CDR1 MNHEY, CDR2 SVGAGI. CDR3 sequence: CASSPLGVSPLHF. The CDR3 nucleotides read TGTGCCAGCAGTCCGCTCGGGGTTTCACCCCTCCACTTT.

The chain combines TRBV7-9 with TRBJ2-7; 9 bases are shared with TRBD1. This CDR3 is 16 amino acids long. After removal of 4 bases from V and 3 bases from J, the junction contained 10 bases not matched to a gene. CDR1 is SEHNR and CDR2 is FQNEAQ in the germline V gene (reference sequence). The CDR3 DNA sequence: TGTGCCAGCAGCTCCACGCCCGGGACAGGGCTCTACGAGCAGTACTTC. It codes for CASSSTPGTGLYEQYF.

Written as DNA, the CDR3 is TGCAGCACACCAGAAACTAGCTATGGCTACACCTTC. Translating gives CSTPETSYGYTF. The rearrangement uses TRBV29-1 and TRBJ1-2; D ambiguous. Between the trimmed V and J ends, which lost 8 bases and 4 bases, there was a span of 14 bases. The germline V gene has CDR1 SQVTM and CDR2 ANQGSEA. The CDR3 spans 12 residues.

This chain connects TRBV4-1 to TRBJ1-1; D is uncertain. CDR1 MGHRA and CDR2 YSYEKL come from the germline V gene. Trimming left V 2 bases short and J 0 bases short, with 7 bases between. This CDR3 comprises 14 residues. The CDR3 is CASSQTGMNTEAFF. The CDR3 DNA follows: TGCGCCAGCAGCCAAACGGGAATGAACACTGAAGCTTTCTTT.

The chain has TRBV11-2 and TRBJ2-5, with no clear D. The V end was cut by 4 bases, the J end by 7 bases, with 10 bases between. This CDR3 contains 12 residues. The germline gives CDR1 SGHAT, CDR2 FQNNGV. The CDR3 region has the DNA TGTGCCAGCAGCTCCCCCCAGTGGACCCAGTACTTC. Its translation is CASSSPQWTQYF. The variable domain in full, completed from reference TRBV11-2 and TRBJ2-5, reads EAGVAQSPRYKIIEKRQSVAFWCNPISGHATLYWYQQILGQGPKLLIQFQNNGVVDDSQLPKDRFSAERLKGVDSTLKIQPAKLEDSAVYLCASSSPQWTQYFGPGTRLLVL.

This clone was observed a single time. The CDR3 DNA reads as TGTGCCAGCAGCTCTGGAGGCGCGGGGGGCTCCAATGAGCAGTTCTTC. It encodes CASSSGGAGGSNEQFF. The chain uses TRBV11-2 and TRBJ2-1, with 8 bases aligning to TRBD2. The germline V gene encodes CDR1 SGHAT and CDR2 FQNNGV. This CDR3 is 16 amino acids long. Trimming cost V 4 bases and J 6 bases; bases outside gene matches: 11.

The CDR3 bases are TGTGCCAGTCAAGACAGCCCCCTCAATAATTCACCCCTCCACTTT. This encodes CASQDSPLNNSPLHF. The J gene is TRBJ1-6, the V gene TRBV19, with D tentatively TRBD1 (5 bases). Germline V gene lookup returns CDR1 LNHDA and CDR2 SQIVND (reference sequence). The CDR3 spans 15 residues. V lost 8 bases and J lost 5, with 16 bases in between.

This chain joins TRBV10-1 and TRBJ2-1; 7 bases match TRBD1. Per the germline V gene, CDR1 is WNHNN and CDR2 is SYGVQD (reference sequence). V was clipped by 10 bases and J by 5 bases; unmatched bases: 8. The CDR3 loop spans 13 amino acids. This CDR3 reads CAMRQGRHNEQFF. The CDR3 bases are TGCGCCATGCGACAGGGTAGGCACAATGAGCAGTTCTTC.

J is TRBJ2-7 and V is TRBV9; D is unresolved. This CDR3 is built from 15 residues. The germline V gene has CDR1 SGDLS and CDR2 YYNGEE. Trimming cost V 0 bases and J 3 bases, with 13 bases left between them. For the CDR3, the DNA is TGTGCCAGCAGCGTAGATCTCGGGTTGAACTACGAGCAGTACTTC. Translating gives CASSVDLGLNYEQYF.

V gene TRBV5-6 combines with J gene TRBJ2-3; a weak D match, TRBD2 (7 bases). The CDR3 is 15 residues long. Germline values: CDR1 SGHDT, CDR2 YYEEEE. V lost 2 bases to trimming and J lost 5 bases, with 15 bases between them. CDR3 residues: CASSLGGGAKDTQYF. CDR3 nucleotides: TGTGCCAGCAGCTTAGGAGGGGGGGCAAAAGATACGCAGTATTTT.

The chain is built from TRBV5-1 and TRBJ2-1; 8 bases are a match to TRBD2. This CDR3 contains 16 residues. CDR1 and CDR2 from the germline V gene are SGHRS and YFSETQ. V shed 0 bases and J 5 bases; nucleotides not matched to a gene: 7. Written as DNA, the CDR3 is TGCGCCAGCAGCTTGGCCCCCGCGGGGGGTAACAATGAGCAGTTCTTC. Protein: CASSLAPAGGNNEQFF.